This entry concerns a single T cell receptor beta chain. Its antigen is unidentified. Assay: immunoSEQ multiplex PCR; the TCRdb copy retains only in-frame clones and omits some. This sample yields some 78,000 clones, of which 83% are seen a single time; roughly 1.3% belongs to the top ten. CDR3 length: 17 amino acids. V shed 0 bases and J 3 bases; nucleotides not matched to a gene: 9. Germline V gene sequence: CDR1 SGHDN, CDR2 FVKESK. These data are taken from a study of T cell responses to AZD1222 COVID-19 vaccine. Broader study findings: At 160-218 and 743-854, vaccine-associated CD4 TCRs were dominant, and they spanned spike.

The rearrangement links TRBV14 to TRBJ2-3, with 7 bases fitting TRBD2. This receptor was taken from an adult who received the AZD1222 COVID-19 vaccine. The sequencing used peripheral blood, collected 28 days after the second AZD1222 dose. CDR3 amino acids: CASSQDIPLGGTDTQYF. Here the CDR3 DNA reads TGTGCCAGCAGCCAAGACATCCCGTTGGGGGGGACAGATACGCAGTATTTT. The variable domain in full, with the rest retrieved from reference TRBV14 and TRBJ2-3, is EAGVTQFPSHSVIEKGQTVTLRCDPISGHDNLYWYRRVMGKEIKFLLHFVKESKQDESGMPNNRFLAERTGGTYSTLKVQPAELEDSGVYFCASSQDIPLGGTDTQYFGPGTRLTVL.